This T cell receptor beta chain is from a study of cytomegalovirus exposure and HLA in healthy donors. Both 60 Vbeta primers and 13 Jbeta primers went into the PCR. The method was immunoSEQ multiplex PCR; TCRdb's version includes in-frame clones alone and lacks a portion of them. The sample holds some 150,000 clones, around nine tenths seen once. The V gene's germline CDR1 is MNHEY and CDR2 SMNVEV (reference sequence). There are 15 residues in the CDR3. V trimming: 5 bases; J trimming: 6 bases; junction bases outside the gene matches: 3. The receptor comes from a woman in her 30s in good health and CMV-seronegative. Input material: PBMCs. The V gene is TRBV27, the J gene TRBJ2-4; 14 bases map to TRBD2. CDR3 sequence reads: CASSPGTSGRNIQYF. DNA for the CDR3: TGTGCCAGCAGTCCCGGGACTAGCGGGAGAAACATTCAGTACTTC.